Listed below are T cell receptor beta chains from one sample, sequenced in a study of T cell changes during pregnancy in multiple sclerosis. Assay: immunoSEQ multiplex PCR; the TCRdb copy retains only in-frame clones and omits some. The data hold more than 30,000 clones, with approximately 92% observed a single time. Sequencing used PBMCs (not recorded whether the cells were cultured). The receptor set was obtained from a female donor with multiple sclerosis, enrolled in a pregnancy study. The CDR3 runs from the conserved cysteine through the conserved F or W. A D gene is named only where the DNA matches it firmly. The size field is filled for only some rows; it gives once, few, many or a size class.

V: TRBV6-5; J: TRBJ2-7; size: -; D: TRBD1; DNA: TGTGCCAGCAGTAGGACAGGGTTCTACGAGCAGTACTTC; CDR3: CASSRTGFYEQYF
V: TRBV28; J: TRBJ2-7; size: -; D: -; DNA: TGTGCCAGCAGTCCGACGGCCTACGAGCAGTACTTC; CDR3: CASSPTAYEQYF
V: TRBV11-2; J: TRBJ2-5; size: -; D: TRBD2; DNA: TGTGCCAGCAGCTTAGATATAGCGGGAGAGACCCAGTACTTC; CDR3: CASSLDIAGETQYF
V: TRBV7-9; J: TRBJ1-2; size: -; D: -; DNA: TGTGCCAGCAGCTTAGTCGAAAGATTGGTTCATGGCTACACCTTC; CDR3: CASSLVERLVHGYTF
V: TRBV7-9; J: TRBJ2-3; size: -; D: -; DNA: TGTGCCAGCAGCTTACGCGGCAGCACAGATACGCAGTATTTT; CDR3: CASSLRGSTDTQYF
V: TRBV7-2; J: TRBJ1-1; size: -; D: -; DNA: TGTGCCAGCAGCTCAGGACAGAAGAACACTGAAGCTTTCTTT; CDR3: CASSSGQKNTEAFF
V: TRBV19; J: TRBJ2-5; size: few; D: -; DNA: TGTGCCAGTAGTATTGGCGTTTTGGGTCGGGAGACCCAGTACTTC; CDR3: CASSIGVLGRETQYF
V: TRBV28; J: TRBJ2-3; size: -; D: -; DNA: TGTGCCAGCAGTTTTAGGTGGGAGTTTCAAGATACGCAGTATTTT; CDR3: CASSFRWEFQDTQYF
V: TRBV6-5; J: TRBJ1-5; size: -; D: -; DNA: TGTGCCAGCAGTTACTCGTCCTATCAGCCCCAGCATTTT; CDR3: CASSYSSYQPQHF
V: TRBV7-9; J: TRBJ1-4; size: -; D: -; DNA: TGTGCCAGCAGCTTAGAAGGGAATGAAAAACTGTTTTTT; CDR3: CASSLEGNEKLFF
V: TRBV6-1; J: TRBJ1-1; size: -; D: TRBD1; DNA: TGTGCCAGCAGTGAGGAGTGGCAGGGGGCTGAAGCTTTCTTT; CDR3: CASSEEWQGAEAFF